Sequencing of this T cell receptor (beta chain) was carried out in a study of blood T cell repertoires in COVID-19. Study overall: Both acute and convalescent COVID-19 samples were obtained from the United States, Italy and Spain. Sources were T cells, B-cell-depleted T cells, or PBMCs; the material itself was cDNA or gDNA.

In the authors' workflow: For nucleated cells, counts were estimated from reference gene primer amplification. TCRdb's table, derived via immunoSEQ multiplex PCR, lists solely in-frame clones and lacks some. V, J and clone size are taken as reported in that table, and D and trimming were inferred from the DNA itself. Of 120,000 to 150,000 clones in the sample, 84% were seen once. CDR3 length: 13 amino acids. CDR1 and CDR2 from the germline V gene are SGHDT and YYEEEE. V was clipped by 3 bases and J by 7 bases, with 13 bases between them. This TCR was recovered from a human donor in a cohort sampled during active COVID-19. Sequenced: peripheral blood. The chain recombines TRBV5-6 with TRBJ1-2; D unresolved. DNA for the CDR3: TGTGCCAGCAGCTACCTGCGTCTCGGTGGCTACACCTTC. Protein: CASSYLRLGGYTF.